This TCR beta chain emerged from a study of blood T cell repertoires in COVID-19. Study-level information: There were acute and convalescent COVID-19 samples, and they came from the United States, Italy and Spain. PBMCs, B-cell-depleted T cells, or T cells were the source of the cDNA or gDNA that made up the material.

The CDR3 runs 14 residues. With 6 bases clipped from V and 9 bases from J, the junction kept 4 bases outside the gene matches. CDR1 and CDR2 from the germline V gene are SGHTA and FQGNSA. Original data processing: Cell counts per sample came from amplifying reference gene primers. Assay used: immunoSEQ multiplex PCR; TCRdb lists only in-frame clones, some missing. D and trimming were read from the DNA, whereas the V and J calls and clone size are those reported in that table. The sample lists about 190,000 clones; over 70% were seen once. Sequenced sample: peripheral blood. The origin of this receptor is a man in his 60s with active or convalescent COVID-19. This chain uses TRBV7-2 with TRBJ1-6; 11 nucleotides match TRBD1. CDR3 nucleotide sequence: TGTGCCAGCAGACCCGGGACAGGGGGTTCACCCCTCCACTTT. Its translation is CASRPGTGGSPLHF.